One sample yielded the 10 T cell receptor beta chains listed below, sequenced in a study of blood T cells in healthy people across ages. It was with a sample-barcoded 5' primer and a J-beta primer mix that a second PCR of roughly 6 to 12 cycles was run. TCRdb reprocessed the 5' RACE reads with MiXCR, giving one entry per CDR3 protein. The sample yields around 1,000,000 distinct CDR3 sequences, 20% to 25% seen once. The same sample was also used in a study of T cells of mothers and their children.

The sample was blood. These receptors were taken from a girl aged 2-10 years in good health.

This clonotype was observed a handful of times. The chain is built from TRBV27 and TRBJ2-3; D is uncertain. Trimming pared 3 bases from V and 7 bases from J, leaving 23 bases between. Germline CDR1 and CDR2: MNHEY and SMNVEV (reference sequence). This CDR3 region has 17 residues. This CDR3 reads CASSFTPSPVSTYTQYF. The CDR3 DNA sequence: TGTGCCAGCAGTTTCACCCCCTCCCCGGTTTCGACGTATACGCAGTATTTT.

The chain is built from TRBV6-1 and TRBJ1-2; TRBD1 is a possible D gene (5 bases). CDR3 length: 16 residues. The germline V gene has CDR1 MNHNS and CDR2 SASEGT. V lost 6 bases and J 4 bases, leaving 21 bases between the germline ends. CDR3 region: CASRGVGGEGSYGYTF. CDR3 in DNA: TGTGCCAGCAGGGGCGTTGGGGGGGAAGGTAGCTATGGCTACACCTTC.

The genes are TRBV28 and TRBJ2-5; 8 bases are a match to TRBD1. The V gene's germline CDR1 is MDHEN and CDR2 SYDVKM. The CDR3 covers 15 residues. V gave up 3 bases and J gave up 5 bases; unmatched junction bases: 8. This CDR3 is CASSLTGQGRETQYF. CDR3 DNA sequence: TGTGCCAGCAGTTTGACAGGACAGGGTCGGGAGACCCAGTACTTC.

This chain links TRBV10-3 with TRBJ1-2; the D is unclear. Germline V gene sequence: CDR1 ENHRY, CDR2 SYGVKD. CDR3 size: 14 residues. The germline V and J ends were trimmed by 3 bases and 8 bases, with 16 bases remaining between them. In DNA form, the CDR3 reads TGTGCCATCAGTGATCCCCCGGAAGCCTGGGGCTACACCTTC. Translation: CAISDPPEAWGYTF.

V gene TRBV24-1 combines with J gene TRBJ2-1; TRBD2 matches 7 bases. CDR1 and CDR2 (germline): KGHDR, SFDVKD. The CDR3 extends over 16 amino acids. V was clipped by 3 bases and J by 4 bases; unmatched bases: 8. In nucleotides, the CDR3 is TGTGCCACCAGTGATACGGGACTAACCTATTACAATGAGCAGTTCTTC. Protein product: CATSDTGLTYYNEQFF.

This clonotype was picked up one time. The CDR3 spells CSARDHQPNYGYTF. In DNA, the CDR3 is TGCAGTGCTAGAGATCACCAGCCTAACTATGGCTACACCTTC. The J gene is TRBJ1-2, the V gene TRBV20-1; no definite D call. Trimming took 0 bases from V and 0 from J, leaving 8 bases between them. CDR1 is DFQATT, CDR2 SNEGSKA, per germline (reference sequence). The CDR3 loop spans 14 amino acids.

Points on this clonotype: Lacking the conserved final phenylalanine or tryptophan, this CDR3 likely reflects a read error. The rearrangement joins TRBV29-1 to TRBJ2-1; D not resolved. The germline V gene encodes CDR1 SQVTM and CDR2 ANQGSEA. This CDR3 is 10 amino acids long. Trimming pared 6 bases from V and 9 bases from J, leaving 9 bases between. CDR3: CSVTMTEQFL. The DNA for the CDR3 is TGCAGCGTCACGATGACTGAGCAGTTCCTC.

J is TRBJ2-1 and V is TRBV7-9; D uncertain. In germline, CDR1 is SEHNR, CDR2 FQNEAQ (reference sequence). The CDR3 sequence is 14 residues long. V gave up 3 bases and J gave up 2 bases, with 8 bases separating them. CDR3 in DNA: TGTGCCAGCAGCTTTAGCATCCCCTACAATGAGCAGTTCTTC. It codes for CASSFSIPYNEQFF.

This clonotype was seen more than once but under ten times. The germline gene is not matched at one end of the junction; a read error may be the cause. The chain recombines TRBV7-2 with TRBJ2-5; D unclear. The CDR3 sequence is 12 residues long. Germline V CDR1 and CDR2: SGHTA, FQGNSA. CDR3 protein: CVSSLGVETQYF. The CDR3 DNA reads TGTGTCAGCAGCTTAGGAGTAGAGACCCAGTACTTC.

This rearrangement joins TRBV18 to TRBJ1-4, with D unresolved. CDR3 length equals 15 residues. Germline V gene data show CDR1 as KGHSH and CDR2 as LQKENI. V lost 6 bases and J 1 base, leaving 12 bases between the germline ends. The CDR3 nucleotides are TGTGCCAGCTCGCCCGAGGCGTTAACTAATGAAAAACTGTTTTTT. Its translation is CASSPEALTNEKLFF.